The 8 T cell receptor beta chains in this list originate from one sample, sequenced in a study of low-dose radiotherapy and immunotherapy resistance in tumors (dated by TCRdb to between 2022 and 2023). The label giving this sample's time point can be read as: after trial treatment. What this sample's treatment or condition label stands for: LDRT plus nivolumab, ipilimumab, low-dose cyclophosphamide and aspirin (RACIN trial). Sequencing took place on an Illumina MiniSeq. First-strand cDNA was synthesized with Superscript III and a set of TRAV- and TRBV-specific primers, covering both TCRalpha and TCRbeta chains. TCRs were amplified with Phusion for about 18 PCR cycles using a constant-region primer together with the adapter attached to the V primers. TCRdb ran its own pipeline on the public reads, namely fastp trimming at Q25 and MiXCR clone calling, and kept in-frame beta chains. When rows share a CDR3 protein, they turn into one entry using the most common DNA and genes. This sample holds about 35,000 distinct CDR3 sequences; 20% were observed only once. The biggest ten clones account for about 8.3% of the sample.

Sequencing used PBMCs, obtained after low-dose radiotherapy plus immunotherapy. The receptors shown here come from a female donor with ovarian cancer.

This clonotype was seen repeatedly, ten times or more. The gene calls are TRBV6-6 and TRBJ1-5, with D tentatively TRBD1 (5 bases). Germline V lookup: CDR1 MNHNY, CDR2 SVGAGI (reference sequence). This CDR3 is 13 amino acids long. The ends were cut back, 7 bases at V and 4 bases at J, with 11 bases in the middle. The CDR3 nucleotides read TGTGCCAGCACCAGGGACGGGAATCAGCCCCAGCATTTT. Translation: CASTRDGNQPQHF.

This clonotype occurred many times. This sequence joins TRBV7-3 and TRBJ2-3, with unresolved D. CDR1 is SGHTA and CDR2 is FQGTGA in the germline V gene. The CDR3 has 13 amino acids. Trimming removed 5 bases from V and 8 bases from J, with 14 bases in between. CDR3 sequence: CASSHDPRATQYF. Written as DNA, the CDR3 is TGTGCCAGCAGCCACGACCCCCGGGCTACGCAGTATTTT.

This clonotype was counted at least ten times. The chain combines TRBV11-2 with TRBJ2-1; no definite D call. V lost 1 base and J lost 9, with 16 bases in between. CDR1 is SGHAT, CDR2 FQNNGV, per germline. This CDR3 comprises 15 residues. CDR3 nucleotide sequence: TGTGCCAGCAGCTTAGGGGCCAGCGCCGGTGGTGAGCAGTTCTTC. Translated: CASSLGASAGGEQFF.

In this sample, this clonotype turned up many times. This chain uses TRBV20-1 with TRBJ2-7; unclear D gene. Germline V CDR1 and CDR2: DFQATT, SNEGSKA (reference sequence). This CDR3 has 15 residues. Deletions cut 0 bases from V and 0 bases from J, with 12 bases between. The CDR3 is CSARDQAGSSYEQYF. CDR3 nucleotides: TGCAGTGCTAGAGATCAGGCAGGCAGCTCCTACGAGCAGTACTTC.

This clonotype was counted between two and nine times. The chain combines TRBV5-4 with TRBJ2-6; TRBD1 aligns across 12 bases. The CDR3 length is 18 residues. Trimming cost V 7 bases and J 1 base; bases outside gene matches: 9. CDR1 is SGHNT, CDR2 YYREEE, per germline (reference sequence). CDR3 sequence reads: CASAGDRGRGSGANVLTF. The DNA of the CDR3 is TGTGCCAGCGCCGGGGACAGGGGGCGAGGATCTGGGGCCAACGTCCTGACTTTC.

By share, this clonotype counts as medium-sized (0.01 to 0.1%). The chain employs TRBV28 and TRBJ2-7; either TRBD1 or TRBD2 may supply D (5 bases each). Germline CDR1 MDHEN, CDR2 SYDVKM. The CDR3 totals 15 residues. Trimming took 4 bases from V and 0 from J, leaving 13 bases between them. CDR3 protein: CASSWGTPGSYEQYF. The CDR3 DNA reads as TGTGCCAGCAGTTGGGGGACCCCAGGCTCCTACGAGCAGTACTTC.

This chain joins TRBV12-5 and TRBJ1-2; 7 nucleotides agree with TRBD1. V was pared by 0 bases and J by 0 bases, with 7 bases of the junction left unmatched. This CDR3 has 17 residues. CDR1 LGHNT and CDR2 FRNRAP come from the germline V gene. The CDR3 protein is CASGLVVGQPPNYGYTF. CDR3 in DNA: TGTGCTAGTGGTTTGGTAGTGGGACAGCCGCCTAACTATGGCTACACCTTC. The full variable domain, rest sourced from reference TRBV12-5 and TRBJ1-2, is DARVTQTPRHKVTEMGQEVTMRCQPILGHNTVFWYRQTMMQGLELLAYFRNRAPLDDSGMPKDRFSAEMPDATLATLKIQPSEPRDSAVYFCASGLVVGQPPNYGYTFGSGTRLTVV.

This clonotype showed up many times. The CDR3: CASSTGASYEQYF. For the CDR3, the DNA is TGTGCCAGTAGTACAGGGGCCTCCTACGAGCAGTACTTC. The gene calls are TRBV19 and TRBJ2-7, with D perhaps matching TRBD1 (6 bases). The ends were cut back, 4 bases at V and 0 bases at J, with 7 bases in the middle. The germline gives CDR1 LNHDA, CDR2 SQIVND (reference sequence). CDR3 length: 13 residues.